These T cell receptor beta chains were read from a single sample in a study of tumor-infiltrating lymphocytes in primary liver carcinoma. TCRdb fed the multiplex PCR reads into MiXCR, producing one record per CDR3 protein. This sample yields approximately 300,000 distinct CDR3 sequences, of which 60% to 80% are seen a single time; roughly 9% belongs to the top ten. The sample comprised peripheral blood. The receptors come from a man aged 35 to 55 with primary liver carcinoma and hepatitis B virus infection. CDR3s leave out the opening cysteine and the closing phenylalanine or tryptophan. Not all rows give a size; the values are once, few, many and, for expanded clones, a class.

CDR3 | length | size | V
ASSLERGRGTDTQY | 14 | many | TRBV5-4
ASSGPEGGNYYEQY | 14 | . | TRBV25-1
ASSLEGADGYN | 11 | . | TRBV7-3
SSCVRGRDNEQF | 12 | . | TRBV11-3
GSSEQGQNTGELF | 13 | . | TRBV6-1
ARSLLAGGYKQY | 12 | . | TRBV12-3/TRBV12-4
ASSLLTETQY | 10 | medium-sized | TRBV11-1
ASRSGGQYHDYT | 12 | . | TRBV28
ASSLDKTSGGPSSTDTQY | 18 | . | TRBV5-4
TSANSGTMSNEQF | 13 | . | TRBV11-1
ASSPRTSPRETQY | 13 | few | TRBV12-3/TRBV12-4
ASSIGVDQPQH | 11 | many | TRBV6-1
ASSPGLAGGPHEQF | 14 | . | TRBV11-3
SVGPRADTQY | 10 | . | TRBV29-1
ASSVDVDYGYT | 11 | many | TRBV10-1
ASSETGSNSPLH | 12 | few | TRBV6-1
ASSERRGTAPGELF | 14 | . | TRBV6-1
ASSQDLAGQGGLF | 13 | . | TRBV4-2
ASSGYREADTQY | 12 | . | TRBV25-1
ASSFPGGSVKETQY | 14 | . | TRBV5-1
ASRKRDNSPHDQF | 13 | once | TRBV12-3/TRBV12-4
ASSHRGSPLH | 10 | many | TRBV4-2
ASSYLGQGNTGELF | 14 | many | TRBV6-6
TSSLLGTTSTDTQY | 14 | . | TRBV5-4
ASSLGAPNSSYGYT | 14 | . | TRBV7-9
ASSRDRGNTIY | 11 | many | TRBV12-3/TRBV12-4